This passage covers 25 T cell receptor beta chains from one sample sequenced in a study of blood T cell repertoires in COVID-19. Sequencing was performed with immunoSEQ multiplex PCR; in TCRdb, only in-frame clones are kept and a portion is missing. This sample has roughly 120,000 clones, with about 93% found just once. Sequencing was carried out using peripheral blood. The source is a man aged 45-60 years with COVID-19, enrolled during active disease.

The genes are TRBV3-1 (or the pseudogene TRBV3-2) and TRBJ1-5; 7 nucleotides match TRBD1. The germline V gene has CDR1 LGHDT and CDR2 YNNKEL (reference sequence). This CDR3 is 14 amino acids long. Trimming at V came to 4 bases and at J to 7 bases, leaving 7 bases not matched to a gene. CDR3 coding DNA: TGTGCCAGCAGCCCTGACAGGGCTAGACAGCCCCAGCATTTT. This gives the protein CASSPDRARQPQHF.

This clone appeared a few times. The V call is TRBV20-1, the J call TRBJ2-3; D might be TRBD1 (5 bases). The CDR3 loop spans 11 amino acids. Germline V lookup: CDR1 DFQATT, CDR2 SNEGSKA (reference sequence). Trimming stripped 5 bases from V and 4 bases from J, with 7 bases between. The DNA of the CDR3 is TGCAGTGCTCCCAGGGCAGATACGCAGTATTTT. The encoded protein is CSAPRADTQYF.

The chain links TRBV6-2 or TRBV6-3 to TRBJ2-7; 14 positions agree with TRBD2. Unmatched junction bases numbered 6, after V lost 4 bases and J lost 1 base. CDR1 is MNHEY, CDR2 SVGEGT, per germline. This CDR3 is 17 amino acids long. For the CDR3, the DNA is TGTGCCAGCAGTTCTAGGACTAGCGGGAGGTTTTCCTACGAGCAGTACGTC. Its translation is CASSSRTSGRFSYEQYV.

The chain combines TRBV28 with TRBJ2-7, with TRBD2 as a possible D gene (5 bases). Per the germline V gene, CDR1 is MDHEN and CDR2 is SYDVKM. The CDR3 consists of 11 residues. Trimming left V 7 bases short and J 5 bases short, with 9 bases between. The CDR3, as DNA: TGTGCCAGCACTACTAGAGACGAGCAGTACTTC. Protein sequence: CASTTRDEQYF.

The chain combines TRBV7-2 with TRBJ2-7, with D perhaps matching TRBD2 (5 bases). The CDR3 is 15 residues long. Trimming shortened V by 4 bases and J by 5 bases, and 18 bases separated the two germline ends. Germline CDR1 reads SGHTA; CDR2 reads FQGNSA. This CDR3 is CASSSEARAANEQYF. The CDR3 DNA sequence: TGTGCCAGCAGCTCGGAGGCCCGGGCAGCGAACGAGCAGTACTTC.

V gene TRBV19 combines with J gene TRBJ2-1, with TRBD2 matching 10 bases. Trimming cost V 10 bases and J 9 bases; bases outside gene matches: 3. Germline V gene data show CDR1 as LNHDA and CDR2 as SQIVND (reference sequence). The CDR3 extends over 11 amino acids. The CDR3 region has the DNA TGTGCCACTGAGCGGGGGGGTGAGCAGTTCTTC. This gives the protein CATERGGEQFF.

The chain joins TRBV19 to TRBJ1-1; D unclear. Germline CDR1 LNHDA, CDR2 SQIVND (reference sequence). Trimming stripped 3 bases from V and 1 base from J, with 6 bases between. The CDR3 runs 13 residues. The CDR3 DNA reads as TGTGCCAGTAGTATCGGTCAGAACACTGAAGCTTTCTTT. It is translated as CASSIGQNTEAFF.

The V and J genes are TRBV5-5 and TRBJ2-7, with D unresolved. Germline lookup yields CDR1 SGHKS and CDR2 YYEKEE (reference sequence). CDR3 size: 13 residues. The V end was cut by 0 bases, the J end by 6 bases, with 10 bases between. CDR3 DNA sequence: TGTGCCAGCAGCTTGGGTAACGGCGGCGAGCAGTACTTC. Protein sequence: CASSLGNGGEQYF. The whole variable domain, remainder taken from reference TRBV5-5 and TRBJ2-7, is DAGVTQSPTHLIKTRGQQVTLRCSPISGHKSVSWYQQVLGQGPQFIFQYYEKEERGRGNFPDRFSARQFPNYSSELNVNALLLGDSALYLCASSLGNGGEQYFGPGTRLTVT.

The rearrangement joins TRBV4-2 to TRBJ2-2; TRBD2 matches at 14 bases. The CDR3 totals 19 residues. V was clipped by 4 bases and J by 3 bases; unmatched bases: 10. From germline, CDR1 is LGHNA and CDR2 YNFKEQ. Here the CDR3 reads CASSRRLGLAGEDTGELFF. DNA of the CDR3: TGTGCCAGCAGCCGGCGGCTGGGACTAGCGGGAGAGGACACCGGGGAGCTGTTTTTT.

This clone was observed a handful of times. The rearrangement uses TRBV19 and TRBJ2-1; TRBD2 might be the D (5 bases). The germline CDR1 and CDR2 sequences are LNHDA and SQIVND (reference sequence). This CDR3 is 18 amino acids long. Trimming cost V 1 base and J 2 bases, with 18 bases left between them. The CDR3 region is CASSIARSSGLTYNEQFF. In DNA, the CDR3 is TGTGCCAGTAGTATAGCAAGGTCGAGCGGTCTAACCTACAATGAGCAGTTCTTC. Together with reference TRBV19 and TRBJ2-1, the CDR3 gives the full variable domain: DGGITQSPKYLFRKEGQNVTLSCEQNLNHDAMYWYRQDPGQGLRLIYYSQIVNDFQKGDIAEGYSVSREKKESFPLTVTSAQKNPTAFYLCASSIARSSGLTYNEQFFGPGTRLTVL.

CDR3 bases: TGTGCCAGCAGCTTGTATATCAGCAATCAGCCCCAGCATTTT. Translating gives CASSLYISNQPQHF. The gene calls are TRBV5-8 and TRBJ1-5; D ambiguous. Germline CDR1 SGHTS, CDR2 YDEGEE. Trimming pared 1 base from V and 1 base from J, leaving 6 bases between. This CDR3 is built from 14 residues.

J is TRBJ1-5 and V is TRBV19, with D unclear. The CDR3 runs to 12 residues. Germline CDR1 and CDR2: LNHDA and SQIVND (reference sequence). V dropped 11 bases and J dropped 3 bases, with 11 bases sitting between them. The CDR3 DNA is TGTGCCGGCGGGCAGACCAATCAGCCCCAGCATTTT. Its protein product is CAGGQTNQPQHF.

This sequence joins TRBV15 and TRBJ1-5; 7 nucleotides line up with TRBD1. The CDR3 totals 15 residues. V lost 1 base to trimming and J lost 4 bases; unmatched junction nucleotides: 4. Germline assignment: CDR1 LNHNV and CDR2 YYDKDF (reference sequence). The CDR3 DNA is TGTGCCACCAGCAGAGGGGACAGTCGAAATCAGCCCCAGCATTTT. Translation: CATSRGDSRNQPQHF.

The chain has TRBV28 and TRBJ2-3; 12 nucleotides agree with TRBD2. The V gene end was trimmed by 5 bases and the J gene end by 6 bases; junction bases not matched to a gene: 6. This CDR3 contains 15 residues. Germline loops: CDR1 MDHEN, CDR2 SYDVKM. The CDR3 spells CASSPRLAGVDTQYF. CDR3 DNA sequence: TGTGCCAGCAGTCCCCGACTAGCGGGAGTTGATACGCAGTATTTT.

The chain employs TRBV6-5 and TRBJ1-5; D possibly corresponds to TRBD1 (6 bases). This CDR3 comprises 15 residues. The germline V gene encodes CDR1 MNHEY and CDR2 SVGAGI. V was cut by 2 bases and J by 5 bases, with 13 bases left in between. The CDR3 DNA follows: TGTGCCAGCAGTTACGGGGGGGGCGGTGATCAGCCCCAGCATTTT. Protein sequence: CASSYGGGGDQPQHF.

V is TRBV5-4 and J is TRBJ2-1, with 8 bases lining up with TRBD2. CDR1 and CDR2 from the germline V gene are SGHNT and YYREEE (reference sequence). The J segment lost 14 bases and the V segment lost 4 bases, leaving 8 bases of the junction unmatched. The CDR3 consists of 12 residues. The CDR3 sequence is CASSQIGRGEFF. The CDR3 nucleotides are TGTGCCAGCAGCCAAATCGGGAGGGGAGAGTTCTTC.

The chain's CDR3 is CASLSGTSGATYEQYF. CDR3 nucleotide sequence: TGTGCCAGCCTCTCCGGGACTAGCGGGGCCACCTACGAGCAGTACTTC. The V gene is TRBV28, the J gene TRBJ2-7, with 13 bases matching TRBD2. The germline gives CDR1 MDHEN, CDR2 SYDVKM. The V and J ends lost 8 bases and 2 bases, in that order; junction bases with no gene match: 9. This CDR3 contains 16 residues.

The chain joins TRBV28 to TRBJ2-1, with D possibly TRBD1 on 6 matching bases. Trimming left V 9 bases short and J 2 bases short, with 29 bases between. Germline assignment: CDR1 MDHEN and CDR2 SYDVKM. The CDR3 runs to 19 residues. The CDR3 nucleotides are TGTGCCAGATTACAGGGAATGGTGGGGAAGTTACCGACCTACAATGAGCAGTTCTTC. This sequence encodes CARLQGMVGKLPTYNEQFF.

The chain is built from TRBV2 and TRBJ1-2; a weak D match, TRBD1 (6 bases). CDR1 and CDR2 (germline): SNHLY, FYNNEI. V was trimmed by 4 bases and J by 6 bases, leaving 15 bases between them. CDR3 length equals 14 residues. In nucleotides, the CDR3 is TGTGCCAGCAGTGTCCCGGGACAAACAAATGGCTACACCTTC. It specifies CASSVPGQTNGYTF.

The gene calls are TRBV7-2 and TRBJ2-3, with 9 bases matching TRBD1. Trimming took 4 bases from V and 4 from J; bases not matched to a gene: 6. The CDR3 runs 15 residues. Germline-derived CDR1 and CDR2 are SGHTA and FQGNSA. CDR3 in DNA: TGTGCCAGCAGCTCCCCCCGGGACAGGGCAGATACGCAGTATTTT. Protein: CASSSPRDRADTQYF.

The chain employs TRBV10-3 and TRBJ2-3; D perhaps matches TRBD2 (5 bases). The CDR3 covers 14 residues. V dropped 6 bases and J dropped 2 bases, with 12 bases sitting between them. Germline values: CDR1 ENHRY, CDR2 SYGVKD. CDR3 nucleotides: TGTGCCATCAGAAGGACTGATACCACAGATACGCAGTATTTT. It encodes CAIRRTDTTDTQYF.

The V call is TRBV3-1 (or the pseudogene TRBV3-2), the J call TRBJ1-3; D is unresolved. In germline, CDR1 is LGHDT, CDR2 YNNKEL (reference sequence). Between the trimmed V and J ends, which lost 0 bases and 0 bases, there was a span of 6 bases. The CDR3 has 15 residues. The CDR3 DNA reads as TGTGCCAGCAGCCAAGAACCAGTCTCTGGAAACACCATATATTTT. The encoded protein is CASSQEPVSGNTIYF.

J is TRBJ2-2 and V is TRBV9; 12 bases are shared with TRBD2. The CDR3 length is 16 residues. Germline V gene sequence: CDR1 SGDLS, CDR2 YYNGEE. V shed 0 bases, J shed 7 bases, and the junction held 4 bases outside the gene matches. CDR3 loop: CASSVGLAGASGELFF. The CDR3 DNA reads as TGTGCCAGCAGCGTAGGACTAGCGGGAGCGAGCGGGGAGCTGTTTTTT.

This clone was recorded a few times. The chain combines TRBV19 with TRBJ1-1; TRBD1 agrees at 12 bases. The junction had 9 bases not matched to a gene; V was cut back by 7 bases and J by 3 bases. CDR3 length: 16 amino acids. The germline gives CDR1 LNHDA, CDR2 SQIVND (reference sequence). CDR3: CASISGQGASYTEAFF. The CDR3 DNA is TGTGCCAGTATCTCGGGACAGGGGGCTTCCTACACTGAAGCTTTCTTT.

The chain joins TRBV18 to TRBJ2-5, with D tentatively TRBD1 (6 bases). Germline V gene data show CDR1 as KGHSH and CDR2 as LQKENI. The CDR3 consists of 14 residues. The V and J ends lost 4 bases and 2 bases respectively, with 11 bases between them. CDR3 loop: CASSQTDSQETQYF. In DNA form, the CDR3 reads TGTGCCAGCTCACAAACGGACAGTCAAGAGACCCAGTACTTC.